This T cell receptor (beta chain) was captured in a study of blood T cell repertoires in COVID-19. Study summary: The origin of the acute and convalescent COVID-19 samples was the United States, Italy and Spain. The cDNA or gDNA used as material had been derived from T cells, B-cell-depleted T cells, or PBMCs.

Per the authors' pipeline: From reference gene primer amplification, estimates of nucleated cell counts were derived. Clones were read by immunoSEQ multiplex PCR, and TCRdb kept only the in-frame ones, dropping some. V, J and clone size are those of that table, while D and trimming were read from the DNA. The top ten hold under 3% of the sample, which has 150,000 to 200,000 clones, about 80% seen once. This CDR3 has 14 amino acids. Germline V lookup: CDR1 MNHEY, CDR2 SVGAGI. J gave up 5 bases and V 11 bases, and 9 bases lay outside the gene matches. The receptor was derived from a human donor with acute or convalescent COVID-19. The donor label of this sample is uncertain. Sequenced material: peripheral blood. The gene calls are TRBV6-5 and TRBJ2-1, with 10 bases identical to TRBD2. CDR3 sequence: CASNVAGGNNEQFF. The CDR3 DNA reads TGTGCCTCCAATGTAGCGGGGGGTAACAATGAGCAGTTCTTC.